One and the same sample provided the 15 T cell receptor beta chains below, sequenced in a study of T-cell memory formation after mild COVID-19. Via MiXCR, TCRdb re-called the 5' RACE reads, giving one row per CDR3 protein. This table has under 450,000 distinct CDR3 sequences, approximately 15% appearing once. What was sequenced was PBMCs or a T cell subset sorted from them (not recorded which). The receptors were sampled from a man between 18 and 35 years old who had mild COVID-19 (a few samples of this study predate the infection). Cell type and time point are not known.

This clonotype was counted only a few times. The rearrangement joins TRBV2 to TRBJ2-3, with TRBD1 as a possible D gene (5 bases). V lost 5 bases and J 1 base, leaving 13 bases between the germline ends. CDR1 SNHLY and CDR2 FYNNEI come from the germline V gene. The CDR3 covers 15 residues. CDR3: CASSSRQWGTDTQYF. The CDR3 region has the DNA TGTGCCAGCAGTTCACGACAGTGGGGCACAGATACGCAGTATTTT. The full variable domain, completed using reference TRBV2 and TRBJ2-3, is EPEVTQTPSHQVTQMGQEVILRCVPISNHLYFYWYRQILGQKVEFLVSFYNNEISEKSEIFDDQFSVERPDGSNFTLKIRSTKLEDSAMYFCASSSRQWGTDTQYFGPGTRLTVL.

In this sample, this clonotype turned up many times. The chain employs TRBV6-2 or TRBV6-3 and TRBJ2-7; TRBD2 might be the D (6 bases). CDR1 and CDR2 from the germline V gene are MNHEY and SVGEGT. The length of the CDR3 is 13 residues. V lost 6 bases to trimming and J lost 3 bases, with 12 bases between them. The CDR3 spells CASSRGGVYEQYV. The CDR3 bases are TGTGCCAGCAGCCGGGGAGGAGTCTACGAGCAGTACGTC.

CDR3 amino acids: CASSRVPGAGETQYF. The CDR3 DNA is TGTGCCAGCAGCCGTGTCCCGGGGGCCGGGGAGACCCAGTACTTC. The rearrangement uses TRBV7-3 and TRBJ2-5; either TRBD1 or TRBD2 may supply D (6 bases each). Germline V gene sequence: CDR1 SGHTA, CDR2 FQGTGA. V was trimmed by 5 bases and J by 5 bases, leaving 18 bases between them. This CDR3 is 15 amino acids long.

In this sample, this clonotype turned up many times. This chain uses TRBV6-5 with TRBJ2-2, with no clear D. The CDR3 is 13 residues long. CDR1 is MNHEY and CDR2 is SVGAGI in the germline V gene. V was cut by 0 bases and J by 6 bases, with 5 bases left in between. The CDR3 protein is CASSYSRAGELFF. The CDR3, as DNA: TGTGCCAGCAGTTACTCAAGGGCCGGGGAGCTGTTTTTT.

The chain joins TRBV24-1 to TRBJ2-7, with D perhaps TRBD1 (6 bases). Trimming took 5 bases from V and 3 from J, leaving 16 bases between them. The CDR3 is 15 amino acids. Germline CDR1 is KGHDR and CDR2 is SFDVKD. The CDR3 nucleotides read TGTGCCACCAGTGCAGGACAGCCAGTGGTCTACGAGCAGTACTTC. It yields the protein CATSAGQPVVYEQYF.

This clonotype was counted only a few times. The chain joins TRBV27 to TRBJ2-1; weak D call: TRBD1 (6 bases). Trimming cost V 6 bases and J 6 bases, with 15 bases left between them. CDR1 and CDR2 from the germline V gene are MNHEY and SMNVEV (reference sequence). The CDR3 length is 14 residues. The CDR3 is CASSEQGWGNEQFF. In DNA, the CDR3 is TGTGCCAGCAGCGAACAGGGTTGGGGCAATGAGCAGTTCTTC.

The chain carries TRBV6-5 and TRBJ2-3; tentative D call: TRBD2 (7 bases). Germline V gene data show CDR1 as MNHEY and CDR2 as SVGAGI. The V end was cut by 0 bases, the J end by 3 bases, with 13 bases between. CDR3 length equals 16 residues. The CDR3, as DNA: TGTGCCAGCAGTTACTCGACGCGGGGGCGGACAGATACGCAGTATTTT. It translates to CASSYSTRGRTDTQYF.

Here the CDR3 reads CASRPTSGGGETQYF. The DNA of the CDR3 is TGTGCCAGCAGGCCCACTAGCGGGGGGGGTGAGACCCAGTACTTC. The chain joins TRBV7-8 to TRBJ2-5, with 13 bases aligning to TRBD2. This CDR3 is 15 amino acids long. The germline CDR1 and CDR2 sequences are SGHVS and FQNEAQ. The junction had 6 bases not matched to a gene; V was cut back by 6 bases and J by 5 bases.

This chain joins TRBV6-1 and TRBJ2-2; weak D call: TRBD1 (6 bases). The V and J ends lost 7 bases and 2 bases respectively, with 14 bases between them. The CDR3 extends over 15 amino acids. Germline V gene data show CDR1 as MNHNS and CDR2 as SASEGT. The CDR3 nucleotides read TGTGCCAGCATGGAGACAGGCGATAACACCGGGGAGCTGTTTTTT. It translates to CASMETGDNTGELFF.

The table lists this clonotype with a few counts. The chain is built from TRBV19 and TRBJ1-1; no definite D call. V lost 7 bases, J lost 1 base, and 13 bases lay in between. The CDR3 covers 14 residues. Germline lookup yields CDR1 LNHDA and CDR2 SQIVND (reference sequence). CDR3 DNA sequence: TGTGCCAGTACTAGCGGCCGAACGAACACTGAAGCTTTCTTT. Protein product: CASTSGRTNTEAFF.

The chain links TRBV7-9 to TRBJ2-3; D possibly corresponds to TRBD2 (5 bases). V lost 5 bases to trimming and J lost 2 bases, with 17 bases between them. This CDR3 contains 16 residues. In germline, CDR1 is SEHNR, CDR2 FQNEAQ (reference sequence). As DNA, the CDR3 is TGTGCCAGCAGCCCCCTCGCAGCGGAGCACACAGATACGCAGTATTTT. This encodes CASSPLAAEHTDTQYF.

This clonotype was counted many times. V is TRBV12-3 or TRBV12-4 and J is TRBJ1-4; D unclear. Trimming took off 3 bases at V and 4 bases at J, with 9 bases between the two ends. There are 14 residues in the CDR3. DNA of the CDR3: TGTGCCAGCAGTTTTGGCTCTATTAATGAAAAACTGTTTTTT. Residues: CASSFGSINEKLFF.

V and J are TRBV5-6 and TRBJ1-3; TRBD1 matches at 7 bases. V dropped 0 bases and J dropped 4; count of bases not matched to a gene: 4. This CDR3 spans 15 amino acids. Germline CDR1 is SGHDT and CDR2 is YYEEEE. This CDR3 is CASSLVPGQGNTIYF. The CDR3 nucleotides are TGTGCCAGCAGCTTGGTCCCGGGACAGGGAAACACCATATATTTT. The full variable domain, completed using reference TRBV5-6 and TRBJ1-3, is DAGVTQSPTHLIKTRGQQVTLRCSPKSGHDTVSWYQQALGQGPQFIFQYYEEEERQRGNFPDRFSGHQFPNYSSELNVNALLLGDSALYLCASSLVPGQGNTIYFGEGSWLTVV.

In its sample, this clonotype was seen a few times. The rearrangement joins TRBV5-1 to TRBJ1-3; D remains unclear. The CDR3 consists of 15 residues. The germline V gene encodes CDR1 SGHRS and CDR2 YFSETQ. Trimming stripped 3 bases from V and 0 bases from J, with 10 bases between. The CDR3 reads CASSSGVSSGNTIYF. CDR3 DNA: TGCGCCAGCAGCTCCGGGGTGAGCTCTGGAAACACCATATATTTT.

A few counts support this clonotype. The CDR3 nucleotides read TGTGCCAGCAGCCAAGATGGAGAGTCCGGTTTCGTCTACGAGCAGTACTTC. Amino acids: CASSQDGESGFVYEQYF. The V gene is TRBV4-2, the J gene TRBJ2-7; D unclear. Germline CDR1 LGHNA, CDR2 YNFKEQ. V was pared by 0 bases and J by 3 bases, with 18 bases between. The length of the CDR3 is 17 residues.